Reported below is one T cell receptor (beta chain). What it recognizes is unknown. A much larger clone lies a single base off, so this may be a read error. This sample is drawn from a study of CD8+CD57+ T cells in acquired aplastic anemia. Profiles of TCR beta VDJ and CDR3 were generated from a genomic DNA template. One entry per CDR3 protein results from TCRdb running MiXCR on the reads. The sample includes just over 450,000 distinct CDR3 sequences, around 30% of them seen just once. Trimming cost V 3 bases and J 4 bases; bases outside gene matches: 12. The germline CDR1 and CDR2 sequences are LNHDA and SQIVND (reference sequence). The CDR3 consists of 18 residues. In patients chosen for sequencing, flow cytometry had shown CD8+CD57+ cell expansion. Therapy had not been given to patients before blood sampling. Study results and caveats: Patients and controls shared twenty-nine CD8+ CDR3 sequences, highly expressed in patients.

This sequence joins TRBV19 and TRBJ2-3; 11 bases match TRBD1. Sequenced input: sorted CD4+, CD8+, or CD8+CD57+ T cells (not recorded which) from PBMCs. The clonotype originates from a human donor with aplastic anemia. The DNA of the CDR3 is TGTGCCAGTAGTATTCGAGGATCCTGGACAGGGGGCCCAGATACGCAGTATTTT. Its protein is CASSIRGSWTGGPDTQYF.